This T cell receptor beta chain was retrieved from a study of T-cell reconstitution after alpha-beta-depleted transplantation in children. As it was prepared, the TCRbeta library received unique molecular identifiers. TCRdb re-derived calls from the PCR reads in MiXCR, one entry per CDR3 protein. Seen here are around 420,000 distinct CDR3 sequences, around 15% observed once, and the top ten hold roughly 29%. The germline gives CDR1 SGHDN, CDR2 FVKESK. This CDR3 region has 13 residues. Trimming left V 4 bases short and J 7 bases short, with 11 bases between. Study-wide results and limits: Counts and diversity of T cells one year after transplant came mostly from newly produced T cells. Day-60 TCRbeta diversity that was high in some patients was derived from surviving recipient T cells and thymic progenitors. Reportedly, only several hundred clones from non-depleted graft cells drove alpha-beta T-cell counts at about two months.

On this clonotype itself: Its antigen is still unknown.

V gene TRBV14 combines with J gene TRBJ2-1; a possible D gene is TRBD1 (5 bases). The sequencing used PBMCs, mostly from graft donor cells, collected 360 days after TCRalphabeta/CD19-depleted stem cell transplant. The source of this sequence is a boy younger than two who had a stem cell transplant for Wiskott-Aldrich syndrome, so the T cells may come from the graft donor. CDR3 sequence: CASSPYRNNEQFF. CDR3 bases: TGTGCCAGCAGCCCATACAGGAATAATGAGCAGTTCTTC. Full variable domain (outside the CDR3, taken from reference TRBV14 and TRBJ2-1): EAGVTQFPSHSVIEKGQTVTLRCDPISGHDNLYWYRRVMGKEIKFLLHFVKESKQDESGMPNNRFLAERTGGTYSTLKVQPAELEDSGVYFCASSPYRNNEQFFGPGTRLTVL.